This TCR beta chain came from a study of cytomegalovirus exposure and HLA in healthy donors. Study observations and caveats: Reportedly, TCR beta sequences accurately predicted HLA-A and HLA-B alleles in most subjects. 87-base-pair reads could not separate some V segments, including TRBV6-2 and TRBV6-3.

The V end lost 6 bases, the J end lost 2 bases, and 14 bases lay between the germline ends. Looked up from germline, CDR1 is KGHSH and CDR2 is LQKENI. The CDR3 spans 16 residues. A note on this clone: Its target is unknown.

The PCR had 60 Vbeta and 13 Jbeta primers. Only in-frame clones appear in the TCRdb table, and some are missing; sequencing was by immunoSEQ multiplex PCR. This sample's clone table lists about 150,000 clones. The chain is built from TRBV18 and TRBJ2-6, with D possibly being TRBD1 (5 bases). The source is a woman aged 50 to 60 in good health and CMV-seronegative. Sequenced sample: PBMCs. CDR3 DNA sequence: TGTGCCAGCTCTCCGACAGAGCTGGCTGGGGCCAACGTCCTGACTTTC. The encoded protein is CASSPTELAGANVLTF.